One sample yielded the 4 T cell receptor beta chains listed below, sequenced in a study of cytomegalovirus exposure and HLA in healthy donors (dated by TCRdb to about 2017). The library was obtained by the immunoSEQ multiplex PCR assay. For the multiplex PCR, a mixture combining 60 forward primers for TCR Vbeta segments and 13 reverse primers for TCR Jbeta segments was used. TCRdb holds this immuneACCESS table with in-frame rearrangements only. Some clones are missing; in checked studies, unresolved V genes explain under half, and the rest has no known cause. The sample's table lists a count of about 96,000 clones. The ten most abundant clones make up 3.4% of the sample. The sequenced sample was PBMCs. The origin of the receptors is a woman in her 30s in good health and CMV-seronegative.

This CDR3 reads CASSLVGLAGTGELFF. CDR3 DNA sequence: TGTGCCAGCAGCTTAGTCGGACTAGCGGGCACCGGGGAGCTGTTTTTT. The chain links TRBV11-3 to TRBJ2-2; 11 bases match TRBD2. Germline lookup yields CDR1 SGHNT and CDR2 YENEEA. This CDR3 contains 16 residues. Trimming removed 1 base from V and 4 bases from J; junction bases left unmatched: 2. Combining the CDR3 with reference TRBV11-3 and TRBJ2-2 gives the whole variable domain EAGVVQSPRYKIIEKKQPVAFWCNPISGHNTLYWYLQNLGQGPELLIRYENEEAVDDSQLPKDRFSAERLKGVDSTLKIQPAELGDSAVYLCASSLVGLAGTGELFFGEGSRLTVL.

V usage is TRBV28 and J usage is TRBJ1-5; 7 bases align to TRBD1. The CDR3 runs to 14 residues. V shed 6 bases and J 9 bases; nucleotides not matched to a gene: 11. The V gene's germline CDR1 is MDHEN and CDR2 SYDVKM. Here the CDR3 DNA reads TGTGCCAGCAGCCCGACAGGGAACCACCGGCCCCAGCATTTT. Residues: CASSPTGNHRPQHF.

The chain uses TRBV20-1 and TRBJ2-7; perhaps TRBD2 as D (6 bases). The V gene lost 3 bases and the J gene lost 4 bases, with 7 bases spanning the gap. CDR1 DFQATT and CDR2 SNEGSKA come from the germline V gene (reference sequence). The CDR3 consists of 11 residues. The CDR3, as DNA: TGCAGTGCTAGCCGGGGGTACGAGCAGTACTTC. Encoded protein: CSASRGYEQYF.

This chain uses TRBV5-1 with TRBJ2-1; 16 nucleotides agree with TRBD2. Trimming cost V 3 bases and J 9 bases; bases outside gene matches: 9. This CDR3 has 17 residues. Germline V gene lookup returns CDR1 SGHRS and CDR2 YFSETQ. The CDR3 is CASSSGLAGGPSREQFF. The DNA for the CDR3 is TGCGCCAGCAGCTCGGGACTAGCGGGGGGGCCATCCCGTGAGCAGTTCTTC.